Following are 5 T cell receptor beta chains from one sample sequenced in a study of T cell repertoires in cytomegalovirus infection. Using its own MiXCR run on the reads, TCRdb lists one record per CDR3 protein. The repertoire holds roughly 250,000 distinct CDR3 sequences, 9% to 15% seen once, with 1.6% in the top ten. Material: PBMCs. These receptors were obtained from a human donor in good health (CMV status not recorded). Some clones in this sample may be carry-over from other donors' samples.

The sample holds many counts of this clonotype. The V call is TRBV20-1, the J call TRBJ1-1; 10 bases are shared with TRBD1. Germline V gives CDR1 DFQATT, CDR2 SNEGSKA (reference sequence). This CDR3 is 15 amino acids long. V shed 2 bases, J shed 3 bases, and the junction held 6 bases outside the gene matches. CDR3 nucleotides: TGCAGTGCTAGAAATATGGGGACAGGGGACACTGAAGCTTTCTTT. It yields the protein CSARNMGTGDTEAFF.

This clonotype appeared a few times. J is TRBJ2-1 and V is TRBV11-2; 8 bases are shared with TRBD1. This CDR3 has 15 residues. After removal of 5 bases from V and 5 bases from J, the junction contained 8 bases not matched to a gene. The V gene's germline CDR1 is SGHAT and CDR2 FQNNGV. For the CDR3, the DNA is TGTGCCAGCAGCCCCGAAGGACAGGGTAACAATGAGCAGTTCTTC. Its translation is CASSPEGQGNNEQFF.

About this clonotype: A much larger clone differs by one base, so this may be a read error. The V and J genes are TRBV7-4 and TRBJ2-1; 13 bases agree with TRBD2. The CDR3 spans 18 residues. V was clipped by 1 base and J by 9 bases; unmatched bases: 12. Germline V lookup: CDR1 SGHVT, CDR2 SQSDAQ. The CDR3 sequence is CASSLDPWTSGSLVEQFF. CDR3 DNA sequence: TGTGCCAGCAGCTTAGACCCCTGGACTAGCGGGAGTCTAGTTGAGCAGTTCTTC.

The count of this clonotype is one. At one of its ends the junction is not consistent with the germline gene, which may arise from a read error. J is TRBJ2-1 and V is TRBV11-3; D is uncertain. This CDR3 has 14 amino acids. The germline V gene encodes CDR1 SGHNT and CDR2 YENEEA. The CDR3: CASRRSGSYNEQCF. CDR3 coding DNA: TGTGCCAGCAGGCGTAGTGGGTCCTACAATGAGCAGTGCTTC.

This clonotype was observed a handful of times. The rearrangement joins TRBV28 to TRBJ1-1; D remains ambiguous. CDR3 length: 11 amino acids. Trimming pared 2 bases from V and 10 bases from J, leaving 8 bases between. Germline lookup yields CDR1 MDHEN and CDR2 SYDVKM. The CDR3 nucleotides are TGTGCCAGCAGTTTAACGAGAAGAGCTTTCTTT. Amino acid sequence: CASSLTRRAFF. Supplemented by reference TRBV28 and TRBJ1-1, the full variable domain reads DVKVTQSSRYLVKRTGEKVFLECVQDMDHENMFWYRQDPGLGLRLIYFSYDVKMKEKGDIPEGYSVSREKKERFSLILESASTNQTSMYLCASSLTRRAFFGQGTRLTVV.